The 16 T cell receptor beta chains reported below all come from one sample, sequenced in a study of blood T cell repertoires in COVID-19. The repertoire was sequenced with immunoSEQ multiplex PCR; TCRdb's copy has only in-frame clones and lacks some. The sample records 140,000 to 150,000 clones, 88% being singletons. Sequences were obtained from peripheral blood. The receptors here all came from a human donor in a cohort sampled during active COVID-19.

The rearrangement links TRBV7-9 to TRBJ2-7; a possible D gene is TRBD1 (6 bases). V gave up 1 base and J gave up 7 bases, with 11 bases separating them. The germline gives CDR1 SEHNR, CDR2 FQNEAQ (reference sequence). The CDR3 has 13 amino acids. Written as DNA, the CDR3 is TGTGCCAGCAGCTTAGTTACAGGGCCGGAGCAGTACTTC. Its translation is CASSLVTGPEQYF. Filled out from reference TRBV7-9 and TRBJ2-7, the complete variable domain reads DTGVSQNPRHKITKRGQNVTFRCDPISEHNRLYWYRQTLGQGPEFLTYFQNEAQLEKSRLLSDRFSAERPKGSFSTLEIQRTEQGDSAMYLCASSLVTGPEQYFGPGTRLTVT.

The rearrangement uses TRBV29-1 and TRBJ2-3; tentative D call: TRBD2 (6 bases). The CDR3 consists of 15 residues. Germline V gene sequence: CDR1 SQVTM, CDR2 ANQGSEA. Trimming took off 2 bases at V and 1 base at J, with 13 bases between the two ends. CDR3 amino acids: CSVEMRGDGTDTQYF. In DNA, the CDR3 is TGCAGCGTTGAAATGCGGGGTGATGGCACAGATACGCAGTATTTT.

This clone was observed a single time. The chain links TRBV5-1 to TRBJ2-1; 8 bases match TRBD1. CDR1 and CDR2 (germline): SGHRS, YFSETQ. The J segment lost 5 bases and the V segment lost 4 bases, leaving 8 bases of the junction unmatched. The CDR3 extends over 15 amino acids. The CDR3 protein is CASSLTGVIDNEQFF. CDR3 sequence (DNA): TGCGCCAGCAGCCTGACAGGGGTTATCGACAATGAGCAGTTCTTC.

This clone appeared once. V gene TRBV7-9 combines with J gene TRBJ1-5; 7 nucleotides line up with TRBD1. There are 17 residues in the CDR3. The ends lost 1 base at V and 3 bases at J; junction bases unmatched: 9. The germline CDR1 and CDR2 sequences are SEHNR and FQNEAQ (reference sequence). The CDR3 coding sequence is TGTGCCAGCAGCTTAGATTTGGGGGGACAGAACAATCAGCCCCAGCATTTT. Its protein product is CASSLDLGGQNNQPQHF.

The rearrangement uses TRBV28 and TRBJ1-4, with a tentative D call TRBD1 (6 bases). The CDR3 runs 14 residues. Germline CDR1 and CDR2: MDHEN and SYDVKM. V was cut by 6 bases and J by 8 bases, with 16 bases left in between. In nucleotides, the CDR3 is TGTGCCAGCAGATTACAGGGAGGAGGGGAAAAACTGTTTTTT. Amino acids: CASRLQGGGEKLFF.

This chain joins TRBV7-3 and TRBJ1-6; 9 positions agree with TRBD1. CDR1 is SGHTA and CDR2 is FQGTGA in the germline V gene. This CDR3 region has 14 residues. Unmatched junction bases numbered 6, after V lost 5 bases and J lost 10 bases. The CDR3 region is CASSLRTGDSPLHF. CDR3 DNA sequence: TGTGCCAGCAGCCTACGGACAGGGGACTCACCCCTCCACTTT.

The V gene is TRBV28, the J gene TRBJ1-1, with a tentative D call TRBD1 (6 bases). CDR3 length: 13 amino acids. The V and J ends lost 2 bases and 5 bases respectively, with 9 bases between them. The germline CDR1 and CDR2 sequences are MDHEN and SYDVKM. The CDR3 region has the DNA TGTGCCAGCAGTTTAAAGGGGACAACTGAAGCTTTCTTT. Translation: CASSLKGTTEAFF.

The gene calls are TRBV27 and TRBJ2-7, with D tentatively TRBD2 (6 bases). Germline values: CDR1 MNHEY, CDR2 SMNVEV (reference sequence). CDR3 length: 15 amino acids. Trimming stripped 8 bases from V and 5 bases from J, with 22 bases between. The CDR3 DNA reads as TGTGCCAGCGGGCGGGATAGGTTAGCCCGGAACGAGCAGTACTTC. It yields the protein CASGRDRLARNEQYF.

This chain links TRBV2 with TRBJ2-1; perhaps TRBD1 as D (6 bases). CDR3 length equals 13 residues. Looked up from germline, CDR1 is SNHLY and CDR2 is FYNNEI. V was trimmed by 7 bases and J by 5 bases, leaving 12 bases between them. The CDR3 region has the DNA TGTGCCAGCAAAAGGACAGCCAACAATGAGCAGTTCTTC. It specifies CASKRTANNEQFF. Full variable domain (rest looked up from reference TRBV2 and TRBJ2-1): EPEVTQTPSHQVTQMGQEVILRCVPISNHLYFYWYRQILGQKVEFLVSFYNNEISEKSEIFDDQFSVERPDGSNFTLKIRSTKLEDSAMYFCASKRTANNEQFFGPGTRLTVL.

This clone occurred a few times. The CDR3 protein is CASSRTENYEQYF. The CDR3 coding sequence is TGTGCCAGTAGTAGGACAGAGAATTACGAGCAGTACTTC. The V gene is TRBV19, the J gene TRBJ2-7; TRBD1 is a possible D gene (6 bases). Trimming took off 4 bases at V and 4 bases at J, with 11 bases between the two ends. The CDR3 has 13 residues. From germline, CDR1 is LNHDA and CDR2 SQIVND (reference sequence).

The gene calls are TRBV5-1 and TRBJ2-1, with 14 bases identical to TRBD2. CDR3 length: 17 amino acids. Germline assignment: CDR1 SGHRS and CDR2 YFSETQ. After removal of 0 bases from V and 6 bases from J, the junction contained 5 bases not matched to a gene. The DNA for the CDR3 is TGCGCCAGCAGCTTGGCCGCGGGACTAGCGGGAGTCAATGAGCAGTTCTTC. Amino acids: CASSLAAGLAGVNEQFF.

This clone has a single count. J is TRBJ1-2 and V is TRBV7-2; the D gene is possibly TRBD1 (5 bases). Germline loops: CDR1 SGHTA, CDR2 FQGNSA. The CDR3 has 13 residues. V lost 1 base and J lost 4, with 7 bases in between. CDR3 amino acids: CASSLVGAYGYTF. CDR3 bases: TGTGCCAGCAGCTTAGTAGGGGCCTATGGCTACACCTTC.

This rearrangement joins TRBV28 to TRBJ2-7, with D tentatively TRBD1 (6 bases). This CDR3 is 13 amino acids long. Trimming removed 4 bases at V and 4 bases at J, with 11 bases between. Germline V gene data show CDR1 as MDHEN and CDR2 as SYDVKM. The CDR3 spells CASSYKDSYEQYF. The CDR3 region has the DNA TGTGCCAGCAGTTATAAGGACAGTTACGAGCAGTACTTC.

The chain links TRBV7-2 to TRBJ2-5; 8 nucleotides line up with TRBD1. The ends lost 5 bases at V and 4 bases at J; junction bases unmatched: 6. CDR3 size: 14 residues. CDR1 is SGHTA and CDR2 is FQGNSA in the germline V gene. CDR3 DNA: TGTGCCAGCAGCGGTTACGGACAGGGAGAGACCCAGTACTTC. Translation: CASSGYGQGETQYF.

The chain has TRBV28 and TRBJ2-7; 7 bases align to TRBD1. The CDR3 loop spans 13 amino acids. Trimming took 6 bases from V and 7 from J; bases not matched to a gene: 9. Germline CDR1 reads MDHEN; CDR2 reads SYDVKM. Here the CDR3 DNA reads TGTGCCAGCAGCTTGGGACAGCCTTCTGAGCAGTACTTC. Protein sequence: CASSLGQPSEQYF.

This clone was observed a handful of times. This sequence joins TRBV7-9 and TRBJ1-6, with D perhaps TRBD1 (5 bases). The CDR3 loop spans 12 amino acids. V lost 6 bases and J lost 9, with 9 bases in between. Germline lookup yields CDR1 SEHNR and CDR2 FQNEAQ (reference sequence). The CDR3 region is CASSQGASPLHF. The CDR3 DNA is TGTGCCAGCAGTCAAGGGGCTTCACCCCTCCACTTT.